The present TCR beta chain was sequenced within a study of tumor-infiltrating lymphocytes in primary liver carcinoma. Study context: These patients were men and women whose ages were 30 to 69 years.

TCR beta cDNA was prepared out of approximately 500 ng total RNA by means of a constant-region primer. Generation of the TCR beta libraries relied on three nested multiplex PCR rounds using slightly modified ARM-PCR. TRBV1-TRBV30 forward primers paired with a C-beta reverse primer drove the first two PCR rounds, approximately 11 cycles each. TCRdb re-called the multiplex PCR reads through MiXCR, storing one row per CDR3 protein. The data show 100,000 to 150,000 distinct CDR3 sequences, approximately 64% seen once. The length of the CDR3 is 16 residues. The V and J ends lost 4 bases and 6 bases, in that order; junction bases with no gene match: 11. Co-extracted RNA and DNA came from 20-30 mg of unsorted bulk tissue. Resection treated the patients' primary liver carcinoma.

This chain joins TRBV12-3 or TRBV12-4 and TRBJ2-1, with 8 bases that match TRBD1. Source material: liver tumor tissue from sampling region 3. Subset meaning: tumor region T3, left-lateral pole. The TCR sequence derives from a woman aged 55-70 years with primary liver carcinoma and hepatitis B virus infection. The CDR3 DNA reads TGTGCCAGCAGTTCTCGCCCACGAGACAGGGGCAATGAGCAGTTCTTC. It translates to CASSSRPRDRGNEQFF.